Below are 6 T cell receptor beta chains sequenced from a single sample in a study of blood T cell repertoires in COVID-19. Assay: immunoSEQ multiplex PCR; the TCRdb copy retains only in-frame clones and omits some. This sample yields 94,000 or so clones, of which 84% are seen a single time; around 25% belongs to the top ten. The sample comprised peripheral blood. Every receptor here comes from a man between 60 and 75 years old with acute or convalescent COVID-19.

The chain combines TRBV14 with TRBJ2-3, with D perhaps matching TRBD2 (6 bases). This CDR3 has 14 amino acids. Germline loops: CDR1 SGHDN, CDR2 FVKESK. Trimming stripped 3 bases from V and 1 base from J, with 8 bases between. The CDR3 spells CASSHGLRTDTQYF. Written as DNA, the CDR3 is TGTGCCAGCAGCCATGGACTACGCACAGATACGCAGTATTTT.

The chain recombines TRBV9 with TRBJ2-5; D might be TRBD2 (7 bases). V lost 4 bases and J lost 2, with 21 bases in between. CDR1 and CDR2 from the germline V gene are SGDLS and YYNGEE. The CDR3 runs 17 residues. DNA of the CDR3: TGTGCCAGCAGCCCTCGGTGGGGGGGGGCGCCTCAAGAGACCCAGTACTTC. Amino acid sequence: CASSPRWGGAPQETQYF.

V is TRBV11-2 and J is TRBJ2-7; TRBD1 matches 10 bases. The CDR3 sequence is 13 residues long. Germline lookup yields CDR1 SGHAT and CDR2 FQNNGV. After removal of 6 bases from V and 5 bases from J, the junction contained 4 bases not matched to a gene. CDR3 bases: TGTGCCAGCAGTCCCGGGACAGGGGACGAGCAGTACTTC. Translated: CASSPGTGDEQYF.

This chain joins TRBV11-2 and TRBJ2-3; 8 nucleotides agree with TRBD2. This CDR3 spans 16 amino acids. Germline loops: CDR1 SGHAT, CDR2 FQNNGV. V gave up 1 base and J gave up 9 bases; unmatched junction bases: 12. DNA of the CDR3: TGTGCCAGCAGCTTAGTTCTGCTTAGCGGGGCTAACACGCAGTATTTT. It codes for CASSLVLLSGANTQYF. The full variable domain, completed using reference TRBV11-2 and TRBJ2-3, is EAGVAQSPRYKIIEKRQSVAFWCNPISGHATLYWYQQILGQGPKLLIQFQNNGVVDDSQLPKDRFSAERLKGVDSTLKIQPAKLEDSAVYLCASSLVLLSGANTQYFGPGTRLTVL.

This rearrangement joins TRBV5-5 to TRBJ1-5; 7 positions agree with TRBD1. The CDR3 totals 15 residues. With 1 base clipped from V and 4 bases from J, the junction kept 5 bases outside the gene matches. CDR1 is SGHKS, CDR2 YYEKEE, per germline (reference sequence). CDR3 nucleotides: TGTGCCAGCAGCTTGTTGCAGGGGGTAAATCAGCCCCAGCATTTT. It yields the protein CASSLLQGVNQPQHF.

The DNA of the CDR3 is TGCGCCAGCAACTTCCTAGGGGAGAACACTGAAGCTTTCTTT. As protein: CASNFLGENTEAFF. This sequence joins TRBV5-1 and TRBJ1-1, with a weak D call TRBD1 (5 bases). V dropped 6 bases and J dropped 1 base, with 13 bases sitting between them. Germline V gene sequence: CDR1 SGHRS, CDR2 YFSETQ. The CDR3 extends over 14 amino acids.